Listed here are 31 T cell receptor beta chains from one sample, sequenced in a study of shared clonotypes between healthy human individuals. Generated by immunoSEQ multiplex PCR, the TCRdb table keeps only in-frame clones and is missing some. The sample records 2 million to 2.5 million clones, roughly 92% being singletons. Material for sequencing was naive CD4+ T cells from PBMCs. Subset indicated: CD45RA+ positively selected. Receptors were obtained from a man younger than 35 in good health. Some clones in this sample may be carry-over from other donors' samples.

This chain joins TRBV7-9 and TRBJ2-4, with 8 positions matching TRBD1. Germline V gene data show CDR1 as SEHNR and CDR2 as FQNEAQ (reference sequence). CDR3 length: 15 amino acids. V lost 4 bases to trimming and J lost 4 bases; unmatched junction nucleotides: 6. CDR3 loop: CASSSGQGDKNIQYF. The CDR3 nucleotides are TGTGCCAGCAGCTCAGGACAGGGAGATAAAAACATTCAGTACTTC.

The V and J genes are TRBV7-8 and TRBJ2-3, with D hard to call. Trimming removed 0 bases from V and 4 bases from J, with 8 bases in between. The CDR3 loop spans 14 amino acids. CDR1 is SGHVS and CDR2 is FQNEAQ in the germline V gene. The chain's CDR3 is CASSLAPYSDTQYF. CDR3 DNA: TGTGCCAGCAGCTTAGCCCCCTACTCAGATACGCAGTATTTT.

The chain is built from TRBV10-3 and TRBJ1-3; no clear D. The germline V gene has CDR1 ENHRY and CDR2 SYGVKD. This CDR3 is 14 amino acids long. Trimming shortened V by 3 bases and J by 0 bases, and 6 bases separated the two germline ends. Written as DNA, the CDR3 is TGTGCCATCAGTGATACGAGCTCTGGAAACACCATATATTTT. It specifies CAISDTSSGNTIYF.

This chain links TRBV5-1 with TRBJ2-4, with 9 bases aligning to TRBD2. With 4 bases clipped from V and 0 bases from J, the junction kept 14 bases outside the gene matches. Germline loops: CDR1 SGHRS, CDR2 YFSETQ. CDR3 length equals 19 residues. In nucleotides, the CDR3 is TGCGCCAGCAGCGGTGCGCCAGCGGGAGGCTTCCTAGCCAAAAACATTCAGTACTTC. Protein product: CASSGAPAGGFLAKNIQYF. The whole variable domain, remainder taken from reference TRBV5-1 and TRBJ2-4, is KAGVTQTPRYLIKTRGQQVTLSCSPISGHRSVSWYQQTPGQGLQFLFEYFSETQRNKGNFPGRFSGRQFSNSRSEMNVSTLELGDSALYLCASSGAPAGGFLAKNIQYFGAGTRLSVL.

The CDR3 protein is CASSRQGTVVGYGYTF. Here the CDR3 DNA reads TGTGCCAGCAGCCGGCAGGGGACCGTCGTAGGATATGGCTACACCTTC. V gene TRBV7-8 combines with J gene TRBJ1-2, with D perhaps matching TRBD1 (6 bases). Per the germline V gene, CDR1 is SGHVS and CDR2 is FQNEAQ. V lost 5 bases and J lost 5, with 21 bases in between. The CDR3 has 16 amino acids.

V is TRBV5-1 and J is TRBJ2-3; 9 nucleotides agree with TRBD2. The germline CDR1 and CDR2 sequences are SGHRS and YFSETQ. This CDR3 spans 16 amino acids. V lost 4 bases, J lost 2 bases, and 8 bases stayed unmatched. The CDR3 sequence: CASSQMTSGNTDTQYF. For the CDR3, the DNA is TGCGCCAGCAGCCAAATGACTAGCGGCAACACAGATACGCAGTATTTT.

The chain combines TRBV10-3 with TRBJ2-4; D unresolved. CDR1 is ENHRY and CDR2 is SYGVKD in the germline V gene. The CDR3 is 17 residues long. Between the trimmed V and J ends, which lost 3 bases and 0 bases, there was a span of 15 bases. The CDR3 loop is CAISEILIAGAKNIQYF. CDR3 DNA: TGTGCCATCAGTGAAATCTTAATAGCCGGAGCCAAAAACATTCAGTACTTC.

This chain connects TRBV5-1 to TRBJ2-7, with 8 bases matching TRBD2. Losses at the gene ends were 0 bases for V and 4 bases for J; bases not matched to a gene: 9. Germline V gives CDR1 SGHRS, CDR2 YFSETQ. CDR3 length: 16 residues. CDR3 residues: CASSLGSSGNAYEQYF. The DNA of the CDR3 is TGCGCCAGCAGCTTGGGTAGTAGCGGGAATGCTTACGAGCAGTACTTC.

The chain couples TRBV28 to TRBJ2-5; the match to TRBD2 covers 7 bases. This CDR3 comprises 14 residues. Germline trimming cut 6 bases from V and 5 bases from J; bases unmatched to any gene: 9. Germline CDR1 is MDHEN and CDR2 is SYDVKM. The CDR3 loop is CASRTRTSDETQYF. The CDR3 DNA reads TGTGCCAGCAGGACAAGAACTAGCGACGAGACCCAGTACTTC.

This clone was seen only a few times. V usage is TRBV5-8 and J usage is TRBJ1-1; 7 nucleotides match TRBD1. Germline CDR1 SGHTS, CDR2 YDEGEE. The CDR3 has 17 amino acids. V gave up 0 bases and J gave up 0 bases; unmatched junction bases: 8. CDR3 bases: TGTGCCAGCAGCTTGGTGCTAGGGGGCCCAATGAACACTGAAGCTTTCTTT. Translating it yields CASSLVLGGPMNTEAFF.

This chain links TRBV6-5 with TRBJ2-3; D possibly matches TRBD1 or TRBD2 (5 bases each). V was clipped by 5 bases and J by 8 bases, with 11 bases between them. The CDR3 covers 12 residues. The V gene's germline CDR1 is MNHEY and CDR2 SVGAGI. The DNA for the CDR3 is TGTGCCAGCAGTCGTGGGGGTATTACGCAGTATTTT. Its translation: CASSRGGITQYF.

The chain has TRBV15 and TRBJ2-2, with 10 bases aligning to TRBD1. Germline loops: CDR1 LNHNV, CDR2 YYDKDF (reference sequence). J lost 7 bases, V lost 0 bases, and 2 bases had no gene match. The CDR3 is made up of 15 amino acids. The CDR3 DNA reads as TGTGCCACCAGCAGAGAGGGACAGGGGCACGGGGAGCTGTTTTTT. It translates to CATSREGQGHGELFF. Filled out from reference TRBV15 and TRBJ2-2, the complete variable domain reads DAMVIQNPRYQVTQFGKPVTLSCSQTLNHNVMYWYQQKSSQAPKLLFHYYDKDFNNEADTPDNFQSRRPNTSFCFLDIRSPGLGDTAMYLCATSREGQGHGELFFGEGSRLTVL.

V is TRBV5-6 and J is TRBJ2-3; D remains ambiguous. The V end lost 5 bases, the J end lost 5 bases, and 21 bases lay between the germline ends. The length of the CDR3 is 16 residues. The germline V gene has CDR1 SGHDT and CDR2 YYEEEE. CDR3 region: CASSLPQRFARDTQYF. CDR3 nucleotide sequence: TGTGCCAGCAGTCTCCCCCAGAGGTTCGCTAGAGATACGCAGTATTTT.

This chain connects TRBV19 to TRBJ2-2; 10 bases align to TRBD1. Germline V CDR1 and CDR2: LNHDA, SQIVND (reference sequence). The V and J ends lost 4 bases and 2 bases, in that order; junction bases with no gene match: 7. The CDR3 consists of 17 residues. This chain's CDR3 is CASSRKGQGSNTGELFF. CDR3 DNA: TGTGCCAGTAGTAGAAAGGGACAGGGGAGTAACACCGGGGAGCTGTTTTTT.

Regarding this clone: At the DNA level, this CDR3 is encoded by other sequences in the same sample as well. This chain links TRBV5-1 with TRBJ2-7, with a possible D match to TRBD1 (6 bases). CDR3 length: 13 amino acids. Germline-derived CDR1 and CDR2 are SGHRS and YFSETQ. V lost 2 bases to trimming and J lost 1 base, with 7 bases between them. The CDR3 here is CASSFQGSYEQYF. The DNA of the CDR3 is TGCGCCAGCAGCTTTCAGGGGTCCTACGAGCAGTACTTC.

The rearrangement joins TRBV27 to TRBJ1-2, with 8 bases aligning to TRBD1. CDR1 is MNHEY and CDR2 is SMNVEV in the germline V gene (reference sequence). J lost 3 bases, V lost 3 bases, and 6 bases had no gene match. This CDR3 is built from 15 residues. The CDR3 DNA reads as TGTGCCAGCAGTTTGGGCCAGGGGGCGTACTATGGCTACACCTTC. Translation: CASSLGQGAYYGYTF.

The V call is TRBV28, the J call TRBJ2-1; D unclear. Per germline, CDR1 MDHEN and CDR2 SYDVKM. The CDR3 runs 15 residues. Trimming cost V 5 bases and J 8 bases, with 19 bases left between them. The DNA for the CDR3 is TGTGCCAGCAGTACCCACCCCATGGGGTTGGATGAGCAGTTCTTC. It encodes CASSTHPMGLDEQFF.

The chain couples TRBV4-2 to TRBJ2-1; either TRBD1 or TRBD2 may fit D (5 bases each). Trimming pared 4 bases from V and 5 bases from J, leaving 15 bases between. Germline CDR1 reads LGHNA; CDR2 reads YNFKEQ. This CDR3 comprises 15 residues. Written as DNA, the CDR3 is TGTGCCAGCAGCCTAACCGGGACGGAGAACAATGAGCAGTTCTTC. This codes for CASSLTGTENNEQFF.

This chain joins TRBV6-6 and TRBJ2-1; 14 bases are shared with TRBD2. The CDR3 has 16 amino acids. CDR1 is MNHNY, CDR2 SVGAGI, per germline (reference sequence). V lost 4 bases, J lost 10 bases, and 9 bases stayed unmatched. CDR3 loop: CASSSGGTSGSREQFF. CDR3 DNA sequence: TGTGCCAGCAGTTCCGGGGGGACTAGCGGGAGTAGGGAGCAGTTCTTC.

The chain uses TRBV2 and TRBJ1-1; no reliable D call. The germline V and J ends were trimmed by 5 bases and 6 bases, with 16 bases remaining between them. CDR3 length: 14 residues. The germline gives CDR1 SNHLY, CDR2 FYNNEI. The CDR3 coding sequence is TGTGCCAGCAGTCTGGAGGGAGGGTCCCCTGAAGCTTTCTTT. Translated, it gives CASSLEGGSPEAFF.

This sequence joins TRBV2 and TRBJ1-2; 7 nucleotides agree with TRBD1. V shed 7 bases, J shed 1 base, and the junction held 6 bases outside the gene matches. The CDR3 is made up of 14 amino acids. The germline V gene has CDR1 SNHLY and CDR2 FYNNEI. The chain's CDR3 is CASTTRGINYGYTF. The CDR3 DNA reads TGTGCCAGCACAACCAGGGGGATTAACTATGGCTACACCTTC.

The rearrangement uses TRBV7-3 and TRBJ1-3; maybe TRBD1 (5 bases). Trimming pared 6 bases from V and 2 bases from J, leaving 11 bases between. This CDR3 region has 14 residues. Germline V gene data show CDR1 as SGHTA and CDR2 as FQGTGA. The CDR3 DNA reads TGTGCCAGCAGTTCCATGGGGGCTGGAAACACCATATATTTT. It yields the protein CASSSMGAGNTIYF.

The chain employs TRBV6-6 and TRBJ2-7; D could derive from TRBD1 or TRBD2 (5 bases each). Trimming took 2 bases from V and 5 from J, leaving 19 bases between them. In germline, CDR1 is MNHNY, CDR2 SVGAGI (reference sequence). CDR3 size: 16 residues. This chain's CDR3 is CASSYGGATRGNEQYF. The CDR3 DNA reads TGTGCCAGCAGTTACGGGGGAGCCACCCGGGGCAACGAGCAGTACTTC.

The V gene is TRBV11-2, the J gene TRBJ2-7, with TRBD2 identical over 8 bases. The CDR3 contains 14 residues. Germline lookup yields CDR1 SGHAT and CDR2 FQNNGV. The V and J ends lost 7 bases and 3 bases, in that order; junction bases with no gene match: 8. The chain's CDR3 is CASTPGSGSYEQYF. In DNA form, the CDR3 reads TGTGCCAGCACCCCGGGAAGCGGGAGCTACGAGCAGTACTTC.

The chain has TRBV4-1 and TRBJ2-3; D not certain. Germline V gives CDR1 MGHRA, CDR2 YSYEKL. V lost 0 bases and J 7 bases, leaving 11 bases between the germline ends. The CDR3 is 14 residues long. As DNA, the CDR3 is TGCGCCAGCAGCCAAGACAGCCCCCCAAATACGCAGTATTTT. Amino acids: CASSQDSPPNTQYF.

This chain joins TRBV5-5 and TRBJ2-3, with TRBD1 matching over 8 bases. This CDR3 is 16 amino acids long. The V gene's germline CDR1 is SGHKS and CDR2 YYEKEE (reference sequence). The V gene end was trimmed by 3 bases and the J gene end by 0 bases; junction bases not matched to a gene: 6. CDR3 nucleotides: TGTGCCAGCAGCTCGTGGACAGGGTCTAGCACAGATACGCAGTATTTT. This sequence encodes CASSSWTGSSTDTQYF.

This clone has a single count. CDR3 protein: CASSANGGISYNEQFF. CDR3 DNA: TGTGCCAGCAGCGCAAACGGGGGTATCTCCTACAATGAGCAGTTCTTC. The genes are TRBV14 and TRBJ2-1, with D possibly TRBD2 on 6 matching bases. Germline V gene sequence: CDR1 SGHDN, CDR2 FVKESK. The CDR3 is 16 amino acids. Trimming left V 5 bases short and J 0 bases short, with 14 bases between.

The chain joins TRBV30 to TRBJ2-5, with a possible D match to TRBD2 (6 bases). CDR1 and CDR2 from the germline V gene are GTSNPN and SVGIG (reference sequence). The CDR3 contains 15 residues. Trimming shortened V by 0 bases and J by 4 bases, and 15 bases separated the two germline ends. CDR3 region: CAWSVSGHPLETQYF. The CDR3 DNA is TGTGCCTGGAGTGTAAGCGGGCACCCGTTAGAGACCCAGTACTTC.

This clone has a handful of counts. This same CDR3 is encoded by further DNA sequences in the sample. The V call is TRBV5-1, the J call TRBJ2-6, with no clear D. Germline assignment: CDR1 SGHRS and CDR2 YFSETQ. The CDR3 length is 13 residues. Trimming shortened V by 1 base and J by 4 bases, and 3 bases separated the two germline ends. CDR3 coding DNA: TGCGCCAGCAGCTTGTCGGGGGCCAACGTCCTGACTTTC. Its translation is CASSLSGANVLTF.

DNA of the CDR3: TGTGCCAGCAGTTACCTCCGTGGAGATACGCAGTATTTT. As protein: CASSYLRGDTQYF. The rearrangement links TRBV6-4 to TRBJ2-3, with D unresolved. Germline values: CDR1 MRHNA, CDR2 SNTAGT. Trimming stripped 5 bases from V and 5 bases from J, with 11 bases between. The CDR3 contains 13 residues.

CDR3 sequence (DNA): TGTGCCAGCAGCAACCCCGGGACTAGCGGGACGTACACCGGGGAGCTGTTTTTT. Residues: CASSNPGTSGTYTGELFF. This chain links TRBV9 with TRBJ2-2; 13 bases line up with TRBD2. Germline-derived CDR1 and CDR2 are SGDLS and YYNGEE. Trimming cost V 4 bases and J 3 bases; bases outside gene matches: 9. The CDR3 spans 18 residues.